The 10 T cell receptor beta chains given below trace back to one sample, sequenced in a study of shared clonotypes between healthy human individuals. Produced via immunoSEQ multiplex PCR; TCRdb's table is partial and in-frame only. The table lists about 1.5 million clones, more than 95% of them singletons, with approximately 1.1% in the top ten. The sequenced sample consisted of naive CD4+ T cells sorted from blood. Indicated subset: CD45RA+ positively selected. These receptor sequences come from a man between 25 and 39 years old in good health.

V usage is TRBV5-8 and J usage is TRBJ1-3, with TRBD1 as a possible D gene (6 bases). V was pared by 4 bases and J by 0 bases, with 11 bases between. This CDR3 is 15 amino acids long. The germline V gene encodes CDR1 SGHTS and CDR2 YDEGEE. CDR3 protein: CASSREGVSGNTIYF. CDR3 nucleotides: TGTGCCAGCAGCAGGGAGGGGGTCTCTGGAAACACCATATATTTT.

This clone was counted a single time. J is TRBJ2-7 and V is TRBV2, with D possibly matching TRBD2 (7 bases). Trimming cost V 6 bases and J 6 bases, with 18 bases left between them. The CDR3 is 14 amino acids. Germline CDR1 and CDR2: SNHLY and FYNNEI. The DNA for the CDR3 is TGTGCCAGCAGCGGCCACAGGGAGGGGCGCGAGCAGTACTTC. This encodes CASSGHREGREQYF.

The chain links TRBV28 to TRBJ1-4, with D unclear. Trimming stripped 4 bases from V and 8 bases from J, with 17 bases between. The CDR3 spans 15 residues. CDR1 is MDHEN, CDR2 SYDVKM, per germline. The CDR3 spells CASSSYRRLGEKLFF. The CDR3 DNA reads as TGTGCCAGCAGTTCGTACCGGCGCTTAGGGGAAAAACTGTTTTTT.

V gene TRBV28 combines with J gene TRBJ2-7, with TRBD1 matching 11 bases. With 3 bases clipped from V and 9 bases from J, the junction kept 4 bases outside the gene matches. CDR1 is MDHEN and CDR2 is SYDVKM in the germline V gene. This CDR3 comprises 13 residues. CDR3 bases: TGTGCCAGCAGTTTCCGGGACAGGGGGGCGCAGTACTTC. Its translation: CASSFRDRGAQYF.

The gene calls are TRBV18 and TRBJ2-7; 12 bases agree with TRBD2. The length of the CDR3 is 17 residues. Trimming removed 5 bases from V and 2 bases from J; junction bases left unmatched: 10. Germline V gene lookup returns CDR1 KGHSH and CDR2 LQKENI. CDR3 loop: CASSSTRTSGKTYEQYF. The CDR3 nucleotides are TGTGCCAGCTCATCTACTAGGACTAGCGGGAAGACCTACGAGCAGTACTTC. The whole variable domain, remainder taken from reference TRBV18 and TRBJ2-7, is NAGVMQNPRHLVRRRGQEARLRCSPMKGHSHVYWYRQLPEEGLKFMVYLQKENIIDESGMPKERFSAEFPKEGPSILRIQQVVRGDSAAYFCASSSTRTSGKTYEQYFGPGTRLTVT.

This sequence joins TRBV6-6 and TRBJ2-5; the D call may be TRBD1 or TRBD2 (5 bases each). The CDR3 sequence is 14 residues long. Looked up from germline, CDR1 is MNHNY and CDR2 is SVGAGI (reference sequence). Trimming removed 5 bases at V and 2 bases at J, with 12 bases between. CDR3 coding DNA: TGTGCCAGCAGTCCGGGACCAGGGCAAGAGACCCAGTACTTC. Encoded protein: CASSPGPGQETQYF.

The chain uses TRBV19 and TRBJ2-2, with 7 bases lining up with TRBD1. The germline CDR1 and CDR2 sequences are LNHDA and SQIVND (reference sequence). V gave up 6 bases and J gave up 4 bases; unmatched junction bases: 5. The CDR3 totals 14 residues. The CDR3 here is CASSTAGGTGELFF. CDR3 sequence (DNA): TGTGCCAGTAGCACCGCAGGGGGCACCGGGGAGCTGTTTTTT.

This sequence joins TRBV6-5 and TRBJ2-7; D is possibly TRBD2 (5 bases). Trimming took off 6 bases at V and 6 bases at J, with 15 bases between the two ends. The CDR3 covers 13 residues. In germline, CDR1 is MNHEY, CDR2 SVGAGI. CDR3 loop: CASRPSRGSEQYF. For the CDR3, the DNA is TGTGCCAGCAGACCCAGCCGGGGAAGCGAGCAGTACTTC.

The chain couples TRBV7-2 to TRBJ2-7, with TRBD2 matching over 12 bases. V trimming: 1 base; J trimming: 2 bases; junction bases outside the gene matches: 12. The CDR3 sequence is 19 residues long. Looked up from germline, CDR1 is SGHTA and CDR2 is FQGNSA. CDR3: CASSLVGTPGLAGTYEQYF. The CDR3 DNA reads TGTGCCAGCAGCTTAGTTGGGACACCCGGACTAGCGGGGACCTACGAGCAGTACTTC.

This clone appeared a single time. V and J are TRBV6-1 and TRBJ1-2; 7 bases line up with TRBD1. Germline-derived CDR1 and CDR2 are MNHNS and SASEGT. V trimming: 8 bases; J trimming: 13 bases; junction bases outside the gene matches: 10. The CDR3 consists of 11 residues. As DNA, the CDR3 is TGTGCCAGCTCTCGGACAGGTTATTGCACCTTC. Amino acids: CASSRTGYCTF.